The T cell receptor beta chain described here comes from a study of blood T cell repertoires in COVID-19 (dated by TCRdb to the early 2020s). With respect to the entire study: Samples covering the acute and convalescent phases of COVID-19 were provided by collaborators in the United States, Italy and Spain. The samples were drawn from the first 160 participants of the ongoing ImmuneRACE study and from some 1,300 subjects provided by 6 global collaborators. Nearly every sample came with metadata listing a de-identified subject ID, COVID-19 status, age in years and sex. The repertoires were released in a freely available public database meant as a resource for research on the immune response to SARS-CoV-2. The prospective study material was composed of cDNA or gDNA derived from T cells, B-cell-depleted T cells, or PBMCs. The dataset comprised deeply sampled blood TCRbeta repertoires from subjects exposed to, actively infected with, or recovered from COVID-19. HLA class I and class II types, where available, came from metadata supplied by the sample provider rather than from assay-based typing. The research as a whole found: How much clinical and demographic metadata was included differed by source and by participant, and the metadata was provided uncurated.

TCRbeta CDR3 regions were amplified from genomic DNA using the immunoSEQ Assay, a bias-controlled multiplex PCR. Processing in the source paper ran as follows. Within the assay, amplification of reference gene primers was used to estimate how many nucleated cells each sample contained. To quantify the absolute abundance of each unique TCRbeta CDR3 rearrangement, sequence reads were collapsed and filtered. For each sample, productive Simpson clonality was calculated as the square root of Simpson's diversity index over productive rearrangements. The source is immuneACCESS, and TCRdb retained only in-frame sequences with V and J called. Part of the clones is not carried over; for the studies checked, unresolved V genes explain less than half of this, and the remainder is unexplained. Clone size and the V and J calls come from that table; the DNA yielded D and trimming. This sample has approximately 350,000 clones in its table, and roughly 84% of those were observed once. 2.5% to 3% of the sample is in the top ten clones.

In the germline V gene, CDR1 corresponds to MGHRA and CDR2 to YSYEKL. Counted from cysteine to phenylalanine, this CDR3 has 14 amino acids. The sequence is cut down to CDR3 DNA, 42 bases in frame from base 1. Between the V and J ends, shortened by 1 base and 11 bases respectively, the junction contains 17 bases. To note about this clone: The antigen this receptor binds is unknown. Base qualities are missing; no much larger clone stands one base away.

Participants in the prospective study were aged 18 to 89 years, lived in under 30 United States geographic areas, and enrolled through a virtual design. To assign participants to cohorts, the prospective study relied on clinical history that participants themselves reported in a screening survey and a study questionnaire. For ImmuneRACE Cohort 3, a participant was defined as recovered based on two consecutive negative NP/OP PCR tests, clearance by a healthcare professional, or resolution of symptoms. Each participant in the prospective study had whole blood, serum and a nasopharyngeal or oropharyngeal swab collected by mobile phlebotomists. Participants in the prospective study had the option to provide additional blood draws and questionnaires over a roughly two-month period. Before DNA extraction, blood samples from the prospective study were shipped at room temperature or frozen.

Recombination linked TRBV4-1 to TRBJ1-1, with the D gene not clear enough to name. The sequenced sample was PBMCs or T cells enriched from blood (not recorded which). This TCR was recovered from a woman under 40 who had recovered from COVID-19. CDR3 protein: CASSQAWPFREAFF. Here is the DNA: TGCGCCAGCAGCCAAGCTTGGCCCTTTCGGGAGGCTTTCTTT.